One sample yielded the 25 T cell receptor beta chains listed below, sequenced in a study of T cell repertoires in cytomegalovirus infection. These receptors have no identified antigens. TCRdb processed the reads anew with MiXCR; each CDR3 protein has one entry. This sample has approximately 990,000 distinct CDR3 sequences, with around 32% found just once. The material sequenced was cultured CD8+ T cells from PBMCs, taken from culture after CMV antigen stimulation. These receptor sequences come from a human donor in good health (CMV status not recorded). Some clones in this sample may be carry-over from other donors' samples.

This clonotype was seen only once. One end of the junction is discordant with germline, which a read error may explain. This chain links TRBV4-3 with TRBJ1-6; possible D gene TRBD1, 5 bases. Germline assignment: CDR1 LGHNA and CDR2 YSLEER. The length of the CDR3 is 14 residues. CDR3 in DNA: TGCGCCAGTGGGGGGGATCGAGCTGGTTCATCCCTCCACTTT. It encodes CASGGDRAGSSLHF.

The chain carries TRBV10-1 and TRBJ2-1, with unresolved D. Between the trimmed V and J ends, which lost 6 bases and 0 bases, there was a span of 9 bases. Per the germline V gene, CDR1 is WNHNN and CDR2 is SYGVQD (reference sequence). The CDR3 consists of 14 residues. The CDR3 here is CASSPADSYNEQFF. The CDR3 region has the DNA TGCGCCAGCAGCCCGGCGGACTCCTACAATGAGCAGTTCTTC.

In this sample, this clonotype turned up a few times. The rearrangement joins TRBV12-3 or TRBV12-4 to TRBJ1-2; 11 bases agree with TRBD1. This CDR3 comprises 14 residues. With 7 bases clipped from V and 6 bases from J, the junction kept 7 bases outside the gene matches. CDR3 sequence (DNA): TGTGCCAGCAATTCCGGGACAGGGGGTCATGGCTACACCTTC. Protein product: CASNSGTGGHGYTF.

The rearrangement links TRBV7-6 to TRBJ1-2; 11 bases are shared with TRBD1. CDR1 SGHVS and CDR2 FNYEAQ come from the germline V gene. The CDR3 spans 14 residues. The J segment lost 5 bases and the V segment lost 5 bases, leaving 4 bases of the junction unmatched. The CDR3 DNA reads as TGTGCCAGCAGCGGAGGGGACAGGGGGTATGGCTACACCTTC. Protein product: CASSGGDRGYGYTF.

The chain joins TRBV6-6 to TRBJ2-2; 8 positions agree with TRBD2. The junction had 7 bases not matched to a gene; V was cut back by 10 bases and J by 0 bases. The CDR3 is made up of 15 amino acids. Germline CDR1 reads MNHNY; CDR2 reads SVGAGI (reference sequence). The CDR3 region has the DNA TGTGCCACCCGGTGGACTAGCACGAACACCGGGGAGCTGTTTTTT. Amino acid sequence: CATRWTSTNTGELFF.

The chain uses TRBV27 and TRBJ2-2, with 9 bases identical to TRBD2. In germline, CDR1 is MNHEY, CDR2 SMNVEV (reference sequence). Unmatched junction bases numbered 9, after V lost 7 bases and J lost 6 bases. The CDR3 runs to 15 residues. The CDR3 DNA follows: TGTGCCAGCACCCTCAGCGGGGGGCCCCCCGGGGAGCTGTTTTTT. Amino acid sequence: CASTLSGGPPGELFF.

This clonotype was observed a handful of times. This chain links TRBV19 with TRBJ2-1; D is perhaps TRBD1 or TRBD2 (5 bases each). Per the germline V gene, CDR1 is LNHDA and CDR2 is SQIVND (reference sequence). CDR3 size: 14 residues. Trimming removed 7 bases from V and 7 bases from J, with 17 bases in between. CDR3 coding DNA: TGTGCCAGTAAGTGGACACCTACGGGGAATGAGCAGTTCTTC. It yields the protein CASKWTPTGNEQFF.

This clonotype was recorded at least ten times. This chain links TRBV7-9 with TRBJ2-7; D assignment may be TRBD1 or TRBD2 (5 bases each). Germline V lookup: CDR1 SEHNR, CDR2 FQNEAQ (reference sequence). This CDR3 is built from 16 residues. V was pared by 4 bases and J by 5 bases, with 21 bases between. The CDR3 loop is CASSSVRDGPLNEQYF. The CDR3 DNA reads as TGTGCCAGCAGCTCAGTCCGGGACGGGCCCCTGAACGAGCAGTACTTC.

This clonotype was seen more than once but under ten times. The CDR3 reads CASSAPGNNQPQHF. Written as DNA, the CDR3 is TGTGCCAGCAGCGCGCCGGGAAACAATCAGCCCCAGCATTTT. The V and J genes are TRBV7-9 and TRBJ1-5; D not certain. Germline CDR1 reads SEHNR; CDR2 reads FQNEAQ (reference sequence). The CDR3 runs to 14 residues. Trimming shortened V by 5 bases and J by 3 bases, and 11 bases separated the two germline ends. Drawing the rest from reference TRBV7-9 and TRBJ1-5, the complete variable domain is DTGVSQNPRHKITKRGQNVTFRCDPISEHNRLYWYRQTLGQGPEFLTYFQNEAQLEKSRLLSDRFSAERPKGSFSTLEIQRTEQGDSAMYLCASSAPGNNQPQHFGDGTRLSIL.

V gene TRBV20-1 combines with J gene TRBJ2-1; D is perhaps TRBD1 or TRBD2 (6 bases each). Per germline, CDR1 DFQATT and CDR2 SNEGSKA (reference sequence). The CDR3 totals 15 residues. Deletions cut 1 base from V and 4 bases from J, with 14 bases between. In DNA, the CDR3 is TGCAGTGCTAGAGGGGGACGGGGGCCTTACAATGAGCAGTTCTTC. This sequence encodes CSARGGRGPYNEQFF.

This clonotype appeared a few times. The chain has TRBV19 and TRBJ2-7; tentatively, D is TRBD1 (5 bases). Germline V gene lookup returns CDR1 LNHDA and CDR2 SQIVND (reference sequence). The CDR3 loop spans 15 amino acids. Trimming left V 5 bases short and J 4 bases short, with 18 bases between. Written as DNA, the CDR3 is TGTGCCAGTAGTGCTTTAGGGGTTCGTGGTTACGAGCAGTACTTC. Residues: CASSALGVRGYEQYF.

Many counts were recorded for this clonotype. V and J are TRBV29-1 and TRBJ1-2, with 7 positions matching TRBD1. The germline V gene encodes CDR1 SQVTM and CDR2 ANQGSEA. V shed 1 base, J shed 4 bases, and the junction held 18 bases outside the gene matches. The CDR3 is 18 amino acids. CDR3 residues: CSVEAGSDRAYYLYGYTF. In DNA form, the CDR3 reads TGCAGCGTTGAAGCGGGATCAGACAGGGCCTACTACCTCTATGGCTACACCTTC.

The chain employs TRBV2 and TRBJ2-1, with 9 bases aligning to TRBD2. This CDR3 contains 14 residues. CDR1 SNHLY and CDR2 FYNNEI come from the germline V gene. J was trimmed by 7 bases and V by 9 bases; bases with no gene match: 10. The CDR3 here is CASQPRGGANEQFF. CDR3 DNA: TGTGCCAGTCAGCCCCGCGGGGGGGCGAATGAGCAGTTCTTC.

Only a few counts were recorded for this clonotype. This chain uses TRBV10-3 with TRBJ1-6; D is unresolved. The CDR3 sequence is 15 residues long. V lost 2 bases, J lost 3 bases, and 8 bases lay in between. Germline values: CDR1 ENHRY, CDR2 SYGVKD. The CDR3 nucleotides are TGTGCCATCAGTGAGAATGCGGTCTATAATTCACCCCTCCACTTT. This gives the protein CAISENAVYNSPLHF.

The V gene is TRBV6-1, the J gene TRBJ1-1, with D tentatively TRBD1 (6 bases). The V and J ends lost 3 bases and 1 base respectively, with 18 bases between them. The CDR3 has 17 residues. Germline V lookup: CDR1 MNHNS, CDR2 SASEGT. As DNA, the CDR3 is TGTGCCAGCAGTGACCTCGGGGGGCAAATCCAGAACACTGAAGCTTTCTTT. Its translation is CASSDLGGQIQNTEAFF.

The genes are TRBV29-1 and TRBJ2-1; D might be TRBD1 (6 bases). Looked up from germline, CDR1 is SQVTM and CDR2 is ANQGSEA. The CDR3 runs 13 residues. Trimming took 1 base from V and 9 from J, leaving 13 bases between them. Here the CDR3 reads CSVEGPTGIEQFF. As DNA, the CDR3 is TGCAGCGTTGAAGGCCCAACAGGGATTGAGCAGTTCTTC.

This clonotype was seen more than once but under ten times. At one end the junction does not follow the germline gene, possibly because of a read error. The V gene is TRBV7-6, the J gene TRBJ2-1; D unresolved. This CDR3 contains 13 residues. Germline V gene sequence: CDR1 SGHVS, CDR2 FNYEAQ. The CDR3 region is CASSPTPALEQFF. CDR3 nucleotides: TGTGCTAGCAGCCCTACCCCGGCTCTCGAGCAGTTCTTC.

Regarding this clonotype: The junction departs from germline at one end; a sequencing error may be responsible. The chain recombines TRBV10-3 with TRBJ1-1; the match to TRBD1 covers 8 bases. This CDR3 is 14 amino acids long. Germline CDR1 reads ENHRY; CDR2 reads SYGVKD. For the CDR3, the DNA is TGTACCATCAGCCAAACAGGGGGAGGGACTGAAGCTTTCTTT. This codes for CTISQTGGGTEAFF.

This clonotype was seen only once. V is TRBV7-9 and J is TRBJ2-2; D remains ambiguous. The germline V and J ends were trimmed by 11 bases and 3 bases, with 7 bases remaining between them. The CDR3 is 11 residues long. Germline loops: CDR1 SEHNR, CDR2 FQNEAQ (reference sequence). CDR3 sequence: CAAEYTGELFF. The CDR3 region has the DNA TGTGCCGCCGAGTACACCGGGGAGCTGTTTTTT.

The sample holds a few counts of this clonotype. As DNA, the CDR3 is TGTGCCAGCAATCCTAGGGGGCTAACAGATACGCAGTATTTT. This gives the protein CASNPRGLTDTQYF. The chain is built from TRBV6-6 and TRBJ2-3; 7 positions match TRBD1. Germline values: CDR1 MNHNY, CDR2 SVGAGI (reference sequence). The V gene end was trimmed by 7 bases and the J gene end by 3 bases; junction bases not matched to a gene: 7. The CDR3 length is 14 residues.

The rearrangement joins TRBV6-6 to TRBJ2-1, with 12 bases fitting TRBD2. The CDR3 is 15 residues long. Germline V gene data show CDR1 as MNHNY and CDR2 as SVGAGI (reference sequence). V was clipped by 7 bases and J by 8 bases; unmatched bases: 9. CDR3 DNA sequence: TGTGCCAGCAATTTTCTAGCGGGGGGGCCGGATGAGCAGTTCTTC. Translation: CASNFLAGGPDEQFF.

This clonotype was seen a handful of times. The genes are TRBV25-1 and TRBJ2-7; maybe TRBD2 (6 bases). Trimming removed 3 bases at V and 6 bases at J, with 9 bases between. This CDR3 is built from 12 residues. In germline, CDR1 is MGHDK, CDR2 SYGVNS. CDR3 coding DNA: TGTGCCAGCAGTGATTACGGGGGCGAGCAGTACTTC. Its translation: CASSDYGGEQYF.

This clonotype came up a few times. This chain links TRBV19 with TRBJ1-1; a possible D gene is TRBD1 (6 bases). The CDR3 is made up of 15 amino acids. Germline V gene data show CDR1 as LNHDA and CDR2 as SQIVND (reference sequence). V was pared by 6 bases and J by 1 base, with 15 bases between. The DNA for the CDR3 is TGTGCCAGTAGCCTTCTCCCAGGGGCGAACACTGAAGCTTTCTTT. Amino acid sequence: CASSLLPGANTEAFF. Full variable domain (missing parts from reference TRBV19 and TRBJ1-1): DGGITQSPKYLFRKEGQNVTLSCEQNLNHDAMYWYRQDPGQGLRLIYYSQIVNDFQKGDIAEGYSVSREKKESFPLTVTSAQKNPTAFYLCASSLLPGANTEAFFGQGTRLTVV.

This clonotype has more than one count but fewer than ten. This chain connects TRBV7-8 to TRBJ2-3; D ambiguous. Germline loops: CDR1 SGHVS, CDR2 FQNEAQ. The CDR3 spans 15 residues. V was shortened by 1 base and J by 7 bases, with 15 bases between the two germline ends. Here the CDR3 DNA reads TGTGCCAGCAGCTTAGGTCGGTTTATTCCGAATACGCAGTATTTT. Protein: CASSLGRFIPNTQYF. Drawing the rest from reference TRBV7-8 and TRBJ2-3, the complete variable domain is GAGVSQSPRYKVAKRGQDVALRCDPISGHVSLFWYQQALGQGPEFLTYFQNEAQLDKSGLPSDRFFAERPEGSVSTLKIQRTQQEDSAVYLCASSLGRFIPNTQYFGPGTRLTVL.

This clonotype occurred many times. The chain joins TRBV12-3 or TRBV12-4 to TRBJ1-1; tentative D call: TRBD1 (5 bases). This CDR3 spans 14 amino acids. The germline V and J ends were trimmed by 4 bases and 3 bases, with 12 bases remaining between them. CDR3 residues: CASSSRQSDTEAFF. The CDR3 DNA follows: TGTGCCAGCAGTTCCCGACAGAGCGACACTGAAGCTTTCTTT.